Each of the 32 T cell receptor beta chains below was sequenced from the same sample in a study of cytotoxic CD8 clonotypes in ibrutinib-treated CLL. Sequencing used immunoSEQ multiplex PCR; TCRdb keeps in-frame clones, though not all of them. The table has about 180,000 clones, approximately 80% seen once. Sequences were derived from PBMCs, sampled after 24 months of ibrutinib treatment. These receptors were collected from a human donor with chronic lymphocytic leukemia.

The rearrangement links TRBV6-6 to TRBJ2-3; no reliable D call. The CDR3 length is 15 residues. CDR1 MNHNY and CDR2 SVGAGI come from the germline V gene (reference sequence). Between the trimmed V and J ends, which lost 5 bases and 0 bases, there was a span of 12 bases. CDR3 in DNA: TGTGCCAGCAGTAAAACAACCCCTAGCACAGATACGCAGTATTTT. This encodes CASSKTTPSTDTQYF.

In nucleotides, the CDR3 is TGTGCCAGCAGCCCCGGGGGGGGTTCTGGCTACACCTTC. Residues: CASSPGGGSGYTF. The chain has TRBV7-3 and TRBJ1-2, with D perhaps TRBD1 (5 bases). This CDR3 spans 13 amino acids. Germline CDR1 is SGHTA and CDR2 is FQGTGA. V was cut by 5 bases and J by 7 bases, with 14 bases left in between.

V gene TRBV18 combines with J gene TRBJ2-7, with D tentatively TRBD1 (5 bases). Germline V lookup: CDR1 KGHSH, CDR2 LQKENI. The CDR3 extends over 16 amino acids. Trimming pared 4 bases from V and 0 bases from J, leaving 16 bases between. In DNA form, the CDR3 reads TGTGCCAGCTCACGCTTCAGGGATCTCGTCTCCTACGAGCAGTACTTC. This translates into CASSRFRDLVSYEQYF. The full variable domain, rest sourced from reference TRBV18 and TRBJ2-7, is NAGVMQNPRHLVRRRGQEARLRCSPMKGHSHVYWYRQLPEEGLKFMVYLQKENIIDESGMPKERFSAEFPKEGPSILRIQQVVRGDSAAYFCASSRFRDLVSYEQYFGPGTRLTVT.

The gene calls are TRBV10-2 and TRBJ2-3, with a weak D call TRBD2 (7 bases). The germline gives CDR1 WSHSY, CDR2 SAAADI. The CDR3 spans 19 residues. Trimming removed 6 bases at V and 5 bases at J, with 30 bases between. The CDR3 DNA is TGCGCCAGCAGGAGTGGGGGGGCGTCATTTCATACGCCCCAAGATACGCAGTATTTT. Translating gives CASRSGGASFHTPQDTQYF.

This chain joins TRBV29-1 and TRBJ2-2, with D possibly called TRBD1 or TRBD2 (5 bases each). The CDR3 consists of 11 residues. The V gene's germline CDR1 is SQVTM and CDR2 ANQGSEA. V was trimmed by 6 bases and J by 6 bases, leaving 8 bases between them. The CDR3 sequence is CSVRGAGELFF. The CDR3 bases are TGCAGCGTCCGAGGGGCCGGGGAGCTGTTTTTT.

CDR3 coding DNA: TGTGCCAGCAGCTTGGACACATACAATCAGCCCCAGCATTTT. Translating gives CASSLDTYNQPQHF. This chain links TRBV7-8 with TRBJ1-5; D possibly corresponds to TRBD1 (5 bases). Germline V gene sequence: CDR1 SGHVS, CDR2 FQNEAQ. The CDR3 has 14 residues. V lost 3 bases and J lost 3, with 9 bases in between.

The chain uses TRBV7-2 and TRBJ1-1, with D possibly matching TRBD1 (5 bases). The V end was cut by 8 bases, the J end by 2 bases, with 15 bases between. Germline CDR1 is SGHTA and CDR2 is FQGNSA. The CDR3 consists of 14 residues. The CDR3 region is CASSGTALNTEAFF. The CDR3 DNA sequence: TGTGCCAGCTCCGGGACGGCCCTAAACACTGAAGCTTTCTTT.

This chain connects TRBV30 to TRBJ2-2, with D unresolved. The CDR3 has 15 amino acids. Germline V gene sequence: CDR1 GTSNPN, CDR2 SVGIG (reference sequence). Trimming took off 1 base at V and 6 bases at J, with 15 bases between the two ends. In DNA, the CDR3 is TGTGCCTGGAGTGATAAGGCCGAGGCGCCCGGGGAGCTGTTTTTT. Amino acids: CAWSDKAEAPGELFF.

The chain carries TRBV5-1 and TRBJ2-5; 10 positions agree with TRBD1. Germline CDR1 reads SGHRS; CDR2 reads YFSETQ. J gave up 1 base and V 4 bases, and 7 bases lay outside the gene matches. This CDR3 is 16 amino acids long. The CDR3 region has the DNA TGCGCCAGCAGCCCGGGGGGGACAGGGGTCCAAGAGACCCAGTACTTC. Protein sequence: CASSPGGTGVQETQYF.

This clone was recorded only once. The gene calls are TRBV5-1 and TRBJ2-7; tentatively, D is TRBD2 (6 bases). The germline V and J ends were trimmed by 1 base and 4 bases, with 18 bases remaining between them. Germline CDR1 SGHRS, CDR2 YFSETQ. This CDR3 region has 16 residues. CDR3 coding DNA: TGCGCCAGCAGCTTGCATTCAGCCGGACTAAAATACGAGCAGTACTTC. Amino acids: CASSLHSAGLKYEQYF. Together with reference TRBV5-1 and TRBJ2-7, the CDR3 gives the full variable domain: KAGVTQTPRYLIKTRGQQVTLSCSPISGHRSVSWYQQTPGQGLQFLFEYFSETQRNKGNFPGRFSGRQFSNSRSEMNVSTLELGDSALYLCASSLHSAGLKYEQYFGPGTRLTVT.

V gene TRBV7-8 combines with J gene TRBJ1-1; D not resolved. The germline V and J ends were trimmed by 5 bases and 0 bases, with 13 bases remaining between them. Germline V lookup: CDR1 SGHVS, CDR2 FQNEAQ. The CDR3 is 15 amino acids. The CDR3 DNA reads as TGTGCCAGCAGCCCACCGGACGGGCTGAACACTGAAGCTTTCTTT. Protein: CASSPPDGLNTEAFF.

A single count supports this clone. The rearrangement uses TRBV6-5 and TRBJ1-3; D call uncertain. This CDR3 contains 14 residues. V dropped 5 bases and J dropped 4 bases, with 12 bases sitting between them. The germline V gene has CDR1 MNHEY and CDR2 SVGAGI. The chain's CDR3 is CASSRQADGNTIYF. CDR3 bases: TGTGCCAGCAGTCGGCAGGCCGACGGAAACACCATATATTTT.

This chain links TRBV4-3 with TRBJ2-5, with 8 nucleotides matching TRBD2. V lost 5 bases, J lost 5 bases, and 4 bases stayed unmatched. The CDR3 runs to 13 residues. Germline V gene data show CDR1 as LGHNA and CDR2 as YSLEER. This CDR3 is CASSEGLAETQYF. CDR3 nucleotides: TGCGCCAGCAGCGAAGGACTAGCCGAGACCCAGTACTTC.

The chain uses TRBV5-1 and TRBJ2-2; no clear D. CDR3 length: 13 residues. CDR1 SGHRS and CDR2 YFSETQ come from the germline V gene. V gave up 2 bases and J gave up 5 bases, with 7 bases separating them. CDR3 DNA sequence: TGCGCCAGCAGCTTTATCGGGACCGGGGAGCTGTTTTTT. Amino acid sequence: CASSFIGTGELFF. Full variable domain (rest looked up from reference TRBV5-1 and TRBJ2-2): KAGVTQTPRYLIKTRGQQVTLSCSPISGHRSVSWYQQTPGQGLQFLFEYFSETQRNKGNFPGRFSGRQFSNSRSEMNVSTLELGDSALYLCASSFIGTGELFFGEGSRLTVL.

This clone occurred a few times. The chain combines TRBV19 with TRBJ2-3; 10 nucleotides align to TRBD1. Germline-derived CDR1 and CDR2 are LNHDA and SQIVND (reference sequence). The junction had 1 base not matched to a gene; V was cut back by 5 bases and J by 5 bases. The CDR3 has 13 residues. CDR3 coding DNA: TGTGCCAGTAGTCGGGACAGGGGAGATACGCAGTATTTT. This codes for CASSRDRGDTQYF.

This clone was seen just once. The rearrangement joins TRBV6-5 to TRBJ2-2; unclear D gene. This CDR3 has 14 amino acids. Trimming left V 2 bases short and J 5 bases short, with 9 bases between. The germline gives CDR1 MNHEY, CDR2 SVGAGI. CDR3 protein: CASSYGVRTGELFF. The CDR3 region has the DNA TGTGCCAGCAGTTACGGGGTTCGGACCGGGGAGCTGTTTTTT.

This clone showed up just a few times. J is TRBJ1-1 and V is TRBV27; no clear D. The CDR3 is 13 amino acids. Germline V lookup: CDR1 MNHEY, CDR2 SMNVEV (reference sequence). The V gene lost 3 bases and the J gene lost 5 bases, with 10 bases spanning the gap. CDR3 sequence: CASSFMGRTEAFF. The CDR3 DNA follows: TGTGCCAGCAGTTTTATGGGTAGGACTGAAGCTTTCTTT.

This chain links TRBV14 with TRBJ1-2, with D possibly TRBD1 on 5 matching bases. Germline CDR1 and CDR2: SGHDN and FVKESK. The CDR3 runs to 15 residues. Trimming took off 4 bases at V and 5 bases at J, with 17 bases between the two ends. The CDR3 nucleotides are TGTGCCAGCAGCCCACCGGGACTTCGACAGTATGGCTACACCTTC. Translation gives CASSPPGLRQYGYTF.

The rearrangement links TRBV30 to TRBJ2-7; a weak D match, TRBD1 (6 bases). Between the trimmed V and J ends, which lost 4 bases and 9 bases, there was a span of 16 bases. Germline loops: CDR1 GTSNPN, CDR2 SVGIG (reference sequence). This CDR3 has 12 residues. In DNA, the CDR3 is TGTGCCTGGAATTCCAAACAGGGAAGGCAGTACTTC. It translates to CAWNSKQGRQYF.

The V gene is TRBV2, the J gene TRBJ1-4, with 7 nucleotides matching TRBD1. V shed 6 bases, J shed 8 bases, and the junction held 12 bases outside the gene matches. Germline V gene lookup returns CDR1 SNHLY and CDR2 FYNNEI. CDR3 length: 15 amino acids. This CDR3 is CASRHNLGTEEKLFF. The CDR3 nucleotides read TGTGCCAGCAGACACAACCTTGGGACAGAGGAAAAACTGTTTTTT.

This clone was observed a handful of times. This same CDR3 is encoded by further DNA sequences in the sample. This chain joins TRBV30 and TRBJ1-2; D gene unclear. The CDR3 loop spans 13 amino acids. V was shortened by 3 bases and J by 1 base, with 9 bases between the two germline ends. CDR1 and CDR2 (germline): GTSNPN, SVGIG (reference sequence). CDR3 sequence (DNA): TGTGCCTGGAGCCTCGGGATTAACTATGGCTACACCTTC. Amino acids: CAWSLGINYGYTF.

The chain has TRBV5-1 and TRBJ2-7; TRBD2 matches at 7 bases. Per germline, CDR1 SGHRS and CDR2 YFSETQ. The J segment lost 5 bases and the V segment lost 1 base, leaving 6 bases of the junction unmatched. This CDR3 has 14 amino acids. The CDR3 protein is CASSLMTSGNEQYF. The CDR3 nucleotides are TGCGCCAGCAGCTTGATGACCAGCGGGAACGAGCAGTACTTC.

The V and J genes are TRBV7-9 and TRBJ2-3; 7 nucleotides match TRBD2. Germline V gene data show CDR1 as SEHNR and CDR2 as FQNEAQ (reference sequence). The CDR3 loop spans 16 amino acids. V gave up 3 bases and J gave up 1 base; unmatched junction bases: 7. The CDR3, as DNA: TGTGCCAGCAGCTTCGGGGGGTCCGGGGGCACAGATACGCAGTATTTT. Residues: CASSFGGSGGTDTQYF.

The V call is TRBV6-1, the J call TRBJ2-1; perhaps TRBD2 as D (7 bases). V gave up 1 base and J gave up 6 bases, with 16 bases separating them. The CDR3 runs to 16 residues. Germline-derived CDR1 and CDR2 are MNHNS and SASEGT. CDR3 DNA sequence: TGTGCCAGCAGTGAAGTGGGGGGGCCAAGGTTCAATGAGCAGTTCTTC. Translated, it gives CASSEVGGPRFNEQFF.

The chain joins TRBV6-5 to TRBJ2-3; 7 nucleotides agree with TRBD2. After removal of 6 bases from V and 2 bases from J, the junction contained 8 bases not matched to a gene. The germline V gene encodes CDR1 MNHEY and CDR2 SVGAGI. The CDR3 covers 15 residues. The CDR3 sequence is CASRPRAGFTDTQYF. CDR3 in DNA: TGTGCCAGCAGACCGAGAGCGGGGTTCACAGATACGCAGTATTTT.

This clone turned up a few times. The chain uses TRBV7-3 and TRBJ1-2; the D is unclear. V gave up 2 bases and J gave up 13 bases, with 17 bases separating them. The CDR3 length is 13 residues. Germline V gene sequence: CDR1 SGHTA, CDR2 FQGTGA. CDR3 sequence: CASSLPSKASRTF. The CDR3, as DNA: TGTGCCAGCAGCTTACCATCGAAAGCCTCCCGCACCTTC.

The rearrangement joins TRBV14 to TRBJ2-5, with D perhaps matching TRBD2 (5 bases). The V end was cut by 1 base, the J end by 4 bases, with 13 bases between. Germline assignment: CDR1 SGHDN and CDR2 FVKESK. This CDR3 contains 15 residues. CDR3 sequence (DNA): TGTGCCAGCAGCCAAGGTGGGAGTGGGTCAGAGACCCAGTACTTC. Protein: CASSQGGSGSETQYF.

The genes are TRBV27 and TRBJ1-4, with 11 positions matching TRBD1. The V and J ends lost 7 bases and 4 bases, in that order; junction bases with no gene match: 8. There are 16 residues in the CDR3. Germline CDR1 MNHEY, CDR2 SMNVEV (reference sequence). CDR3 sequence: CASTLDRGHDNEKLFF. CDR3 nucleotide sequence: TGTGCCAGCACCCTGGACAGGGGGCATGATAATGAAAAACTGTTTTTT.

The V and J genes are TRBV7-3 and TRBJ2-7, with unresolved D. CDR1 and CDR2 (germline): SGHTA, FQGTGA. The CDR3 sequence is 15 residues long. With 5 bases removed from V and 7 bases from J, the gap between germline ends came to 21 bases. The CDR3 spells CASSPNAVPGEEQYF. DNA of the CDR3: TGTGCCAGCAGCCCCAACGCGGTGCCAGGCGAAGAGCAGTACTTC.

Here the CDR3 reads CASSAQGQEEKLFF. CDR3 bases: TGTGCCAGCAGCGCTCAGGGTCAGGAGGAAAAACTGTTTTTT. This chain uses TRBV7-8 with TRBJ1-4, with D maybe TRBD1 (5 bases). The CDR3 is 14 residues long. Germline CDR1 reads SGHVS; CDR2 reads FQNEAQ. Trimming pared 5 bases from V and 8 bases from J, leaving 15 bases between.

The rearrangement uses TRBV4-2 and TRBJ2-3; no clear D. The CDR3 has 15 amino acids. V was pared by 4 bases and J by 6 bases, with 17 bases between. Per germline, CDR1 LGHNA and CDR2 YNFKEQ. The chain's CDR3 is CASSPTSPVGDTQYF. CDR3 sequence (DNA): TGTGCCAGCAGCCCGACAAGTCCGGTCGGGGATACGCAGTATTTT.

V is TRBV30 and J is TRBJ2-7; 7 nucleotides align to TRBD2. The V segment lost 4 bases and the J segment 7 bases; nucleotides outside the gene matches: 10. Per germline, CDR1 GTSNPN and CDR2 SVGIG (reference sequence). The CDR3 totals 13 residues. The CDR3 bases are TGTGCCTGGACGGGGGACTACCGGGGTGAGCAGTACTTC. It encodes CAWTGDYRGEQYF.